This T cell receptor beta chain comes out of a study of T cells after posttransplantation cyclophosphamide. Overall study results and limits: Recipient CMV seropositivity and CMV reactivation strongly tracked TRB clonality. Donor-recipient repertoire similarity was low at 1-2 months, rising over year one. Blood and skin or GI T cell repertoires showed limited TRB overlap.

Libraries were prepared by immunoSEQ multiplex PCR; TCRdb keeps only in-frame clonotypes and omits some of them. The table shows thousands of clones, with roughly four fifths occurring only once. Trimming removed 5 bases from V and 2 bases from J, with 15 bases in between. This CDR3 region has 15 residues. Germline values: CDR1 KGHSH, CDR2 LQKENI. As concerns this clone: What it recognizes is unknown.

A marrow graft followed busulfan-fludarabine conditioning, with cyclophosphamide on days +3 and +4. The sample here was CD4+ T cells sorted from blood, taken less than 370 days after allogeneic stem cell transplant with posttransplant cyclophosphamide. J is TRBJ1-2 and V is TRBV18; possible D gene TRBD1, 6 bases. This TCR was sampled from a male patient aged 45-59 years who received an allogeneic stem cell transplant from a related donor and was CMV-positive. Some T cells may be supplied by the graft donor. The chain's CDR3 is CASSSEMTGNYGYTF. CDR3 nucleotides: TGTGCCAGCTCATCAGAAATGACAGGAAACTATGGCTACACCTTC.